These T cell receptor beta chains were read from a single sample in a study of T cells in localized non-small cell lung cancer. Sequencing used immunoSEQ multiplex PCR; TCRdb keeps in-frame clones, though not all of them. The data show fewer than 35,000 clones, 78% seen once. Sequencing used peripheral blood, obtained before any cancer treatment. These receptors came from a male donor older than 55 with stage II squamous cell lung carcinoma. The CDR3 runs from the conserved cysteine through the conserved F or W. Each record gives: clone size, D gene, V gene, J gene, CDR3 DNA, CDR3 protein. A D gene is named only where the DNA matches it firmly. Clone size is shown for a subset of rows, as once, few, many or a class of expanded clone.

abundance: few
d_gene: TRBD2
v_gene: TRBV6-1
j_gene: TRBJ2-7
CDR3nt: TGTGCCAGCAGTGAAACGGGAGGGACCTACGAGCAGTACTTC
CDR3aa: CASSETGGTYEQYF

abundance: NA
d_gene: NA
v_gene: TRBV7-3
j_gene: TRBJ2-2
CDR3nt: TGTGCCAGCAGCTTAGGTTCCCTCCCCGGGGAGCTGTTTTTT
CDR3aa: CASSLGSLPGELFF

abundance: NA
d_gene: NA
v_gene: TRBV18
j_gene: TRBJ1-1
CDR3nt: TGTGCCAGCTCACCTCCCAACGGGGCCATCAACACTGAAGCTTTCTTT
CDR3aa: CASSPPNGAINTEAFF

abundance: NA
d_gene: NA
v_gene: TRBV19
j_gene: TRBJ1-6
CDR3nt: TGTGCCAGTAGTATACAGGGCCCCAATTCACCCCTCCACTTT
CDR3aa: CASSIQGPNSPLHF

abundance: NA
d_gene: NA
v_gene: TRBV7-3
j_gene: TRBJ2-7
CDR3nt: TGTGCCAGCAGCTTATCCCCCGACAGAGAGCAGTACTTC
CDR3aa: CASSLSPDREQYF

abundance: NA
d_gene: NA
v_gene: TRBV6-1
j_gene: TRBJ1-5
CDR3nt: TGTGCCAGCAGTGAAGCGCTGGGGGGACGGCAGCCCCAGCATTTT
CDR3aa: CASSEALGGRQPQHF

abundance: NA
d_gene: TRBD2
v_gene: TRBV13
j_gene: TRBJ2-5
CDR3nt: TGTGCCAGCAGCGCGCTCCTAAGGCGGGGGGTCCAAGAGACCCAGTACTTC
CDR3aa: CASSALLRRGVQETQYF

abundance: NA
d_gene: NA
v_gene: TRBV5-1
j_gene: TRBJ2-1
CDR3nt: TGCGCCAGCAGCTTCACAGGGAGTCCCGACAATGAGCAGTTCTTC
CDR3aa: CASSFTGSPDNEQFF

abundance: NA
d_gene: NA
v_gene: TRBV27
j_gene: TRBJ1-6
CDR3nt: TGTGCCAGCAGTTTCCTGGTACCAAATGGTTACACGAATTCACCCCTCCACTTT
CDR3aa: CASSFLVPNGYTNSPLHF

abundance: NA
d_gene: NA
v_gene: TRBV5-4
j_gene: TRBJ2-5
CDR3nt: TGTGCCAGCAGCTTGGAACAGATCCAAGAGACCCAGTACTTC
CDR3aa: CASSLEQIQETQYF

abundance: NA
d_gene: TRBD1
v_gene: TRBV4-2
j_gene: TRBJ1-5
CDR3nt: TGTGCCAGCAGCCAAGGAACAGGGGATAGCAATCAGCCCCAGCATTTT
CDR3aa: CASSQGTGDSNQPQHF

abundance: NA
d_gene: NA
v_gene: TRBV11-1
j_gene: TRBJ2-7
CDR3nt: TGTGCCAGCAGCTCGAGTCGGGGCCGCTACGAGCAGTACTTC
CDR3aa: CASSSSRGRYEQYF

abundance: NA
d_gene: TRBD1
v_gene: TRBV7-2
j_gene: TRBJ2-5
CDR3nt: TGTGCCAGCAGCTTAACTCGACAGGGGAGACGGGAGACCCAGTACTTC
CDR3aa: CASSLTRQGRRETQYF

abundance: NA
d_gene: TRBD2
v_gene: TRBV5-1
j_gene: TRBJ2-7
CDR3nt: TGCGCCAGCAGCGAGACTCTAGCGGGGGCCTCTAGTTACGAGCAGTACTTC
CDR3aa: CASSETLAGASSYEQYF